One T cell receptor beta chain is described in this entry. No antigen is known for it. The sample originates from a study of T cell repertoires and HLA-DP antigens. Study-wide points: Naive and memory CD4+ cells were analysed together, not apart.

Assay used: immunoSEQ multiplex PCR; TCRdb lists only in-frame clones, some missing. The table records tens of thousands of clones, around 80% of them present only once. The CDR3 consists of 16 residues. V was pared by 2 bases and J by 3 bases, with 5 bases of the junction left unmatched. Germline CDR1 reads MNHNS; CDR2 reads SASEGT. This sequence originates from a man in his sixties in good health and CMV-seronegative. The sequenced sample consisted of CD4+ T cells from PBMCs. This chain connects TRBV6-1 to TRBJ2-1, with 9 positions matching TRBD2. As DNA, the CDR3 is TGTGCCAGCAGTGAAAGGGCGGGGGGGGGCTACAATGAGCAGTTCTTC. As protein: CASSERAGGGYNEQFF.